Following are 22 T cell receptor beta chains from one sample sequenced in a study of cytomegalovirus exposure and HLA in healthy donors. PCR involved 60 Vbeta and 13 Jbeta primers. Some clones are missing from TCRdb's copy, which holds only in-frame ones; the method was immunoSEQ multiplex PCR. The repertoire has around 140,000 clones, roughly 80% of them found once; the top ten carry roughly 8%. The specimen was PBMCs. These receptors all come from a woman aged 45-65 years in good health and CMV-seropositive.

J is TRBJ1-4 and V is TRBV28; D is unresolved. Trimming took 3 bases from V and 8 from J, leaving 13 bases between them. The V gene's germline CDR1 is MDHEN and CDR2 SYDVKM. CDR3 length equals 14 residues. CDR3 protein: CASSLTGVREKLFF. CDR3 bases: TGTGCCAGCAGTTTGACCGGGGTTCGAGAAAAACTGTTTTTT.

This clone is a singleton in its sample. The J gene is TRBJ2-7, the V gene TRBV6-5; D might be TRBD1 (6 bases). CDR3 length: 12 residues. The germline V gene encodes CDR1 MNHEY and CDR2 SVGAGI. The V end was cut by 8 bases, the J end by 5 bases, with 13 bases between. For the CDR3, the DNA is TGTGCCAGCTGGGGGCCTCTCCACGAGCAGTACTTC. It specifies CASWGPLHEQYF.

The V call is TRBV28, the J call TRBJ2-1; TRBD2 matches 10 bases. This CDR3 contains 13 residues. The germline gives CDR1 MDHEN, CDR2 SYDVKM. J lost 15 bases, V lost 5 bases, and 10 bases had no gene match. The chain's CDR3 is CASSPALAGPPFF. The CDR3 nucleotides read TGTGCCAGCAGTCCGGCACTAGCGGGGCCTCCGTTCTTC.

The chain combines TRBV7-8 with TRBJ1-2; TRBD1 aligns across 7 bases. Per the germline V gene, CDR1 is SGHVS and CDR2 is FQNEAQ. Trimming at V came to 4 bases and at J to 8 bases, leaving 16 bases not matched to a gene. This CDR3 has 16 amino acids. CDR3 DNA: TGTGCCAGCAGCTCTTTAACGCCAGGGGGTGGTTCGGGCTACACCTTC. This translates into CASSSLTPGGGSGYTF.

This rearrangement joins TRBV5-1 to TRBJ2-7; tentatively, D is TRBD2 (6 bases). The germline V gene has CDR1 SGHRS and CDR2 YFSETQ. V was clipped by 0 bases and J by 3 bases, with 22 bases between them. The CDR3 is 18 residues long. The CDR3, as DNA: TGCGCCAGCAGCTTGGATGAGCGCCCCGGGCTAGCGAGCTACGAGCAGTACTTC. It yields the protein CASSLDERPGLASYEQYF.

The chain has TRBV7-2 and TRBJ1-1; the D gene is possibly TRBD1 (5 bases). V was clipped by 3 bases and J by 4 bases, with 12 bases between them. This CDR3 is 14 amino acids long. CDR1 and CDR2 from the germline V gene are SGHTA and FQGNSA. CDR3 DNA sequence: TGTGCCAGCAGCTTCTCTTGGGGGGGCACTGAAGCTTTCTTT. Translated: CASSFSWGGTEAFF.

This chain joins TRBV19 and TRBJ1-5; TRBD1 is a possible D gene (5 bases). The germline V and J ends were trimmed by 4 bases and 0 bases, with 19 bases remaining between them. Germline-derived CDR1 and CDR2 are LNHDA and SQIVND (reference sequence). The CDR3 is 18 amino acids. Written as DNA, the CDR3 is TGTGCCAGTAGTACTACTCCGGGACTGACTTATAGCAATCAGCCCCAGCATTTT. Translating gives CASSTTPGLTYSNQPQHF.

The chain combines TRBV6-5 with TRBJ1-3; D call uncertain. The germline V and J ends were trimmed by 2 bases and 0 bases, with 5 bases remaining between them. The CDR3 runs 14 residues. CDR1 is MNHEY and CDR2 is SVGAGI in the germline V gene. The CDR3 coding sequence is TGTGCCAGCAGTTACCGGGTCTCTGGAAACACCATATATTTT. Amino acid sequence: CASSYRVSGNTIYF.

This chain uses TRBV29-1 with TRBJ2-1, with TRBD2 matching 10 bases. V shed 2 bases, J shed 12 bases, and the junction held 10 bases outside the gene matches. CDR1 and CDR2 (germline): SQVTM, ANQGSEA. The length of the CDR3 is 14 residues. CDR3 nucleotides: TGCAGCGTTGAATATAGCGGGAGGACCACCCGGCAGTTCTTC. Translating it yields CSVEYSGRTTRQFF.

This chain connects TRBV5-6 to TRBJ1-1; no definite D call. The length of the CDR3 is 14 residues. V lost 2 bases to trimming and J lost 1 base, with 9 bases between them. Germline loops: CDR1 SGHDT, CDR2 YYEEEE. The CDR3 sequence: CASSFDNRNTEAFF. The CDR3 DNA reads as TGTGCCAGCAGCTTTGACAATCGGAACACTGAAGCTTTCTTT.

The chain uses TRBV11-2 and TRBJ1-2; 9 bases agree with TRBD1. V lost 5 bases to trimming and J lost 2 bases; unmatched junction nucleotides: 3. CDR1 and CDR2 from the germline V gene are SGHAT and FQNNGV. The CDR3 contains 14 residues. The CDR3 sequence: CASSRGQGNYGYTF. For the CDR3, the DNA is TGTGCCAGCAGCAGAGGACAGGGGAACTATGGCTACACCTTC.

The rearrangement joins TRBV6-4 to TRBJ1-1; D is possibly TRBD1 (6 bases). The length of the CDR3 is 14 residues. CDR1 and CDR2 (germline): MRHNA, SNTAGT. Trimming cost V 4 bases and J 1 base, with 10 bases left between them. The CDR3 bases are TGTGCCAGCAGTGGAACAGGGTCGAACACTGAAGCTTTCTTT. This encodes CASSGTGSNTEAFF.

The chain couples TRBV30 to TRBJ2-7; maybe TRBD2 (5 bases). The germline CDR1 and CDR2 sequences are GTSNPN and SVGIG (reference sequence). Between the trimmed V and J ends, which lost 2 bases and 3 bases, there was a span of 17 bases. The CDR3 runs 15 residues. CDR3 DNA: TGTGCCTGGAGTACCCCCCCCACCGGGATCTACGAGCAGTACTTC. Its protein is CAWSTPPTGIYEQYF.

Here the CDR3 DNA reads TGTGCCAGCAGACACAGGGGGACGTTCGACGAGCAGTACTTC. It specifies CASRHRGTFDEQYF. The gene calls are TRBV6-6 and TRBJ2-7; 8 positions match TRBD1. V shed 6 bases, J shed 5 bases, and the junction held 9 bases outside the gene matches. The CDR3 is 14 amino acids. Germline V gene sequence: CDR1 MNHNY, CDR2 SVGAGI (reference sequence).

Concerning this clone: The junction and the germline gene differ at one end; a read error may be behind it. J is TRBJ1-2 and V is TRBV7-9; D is unresolved. The CDR3 length is 12 residues. Germline assignment: CDR1 SEHNR and CDR2 FQNEAQ (reference sequence). CDR3 sequence reads: CTSSLVAAGYTF. Written as DNA, the CDR3 is TGTACCAGCAGCTTAGTTGCGGCAGGCTACACCTTC. Filled out from reference TRBV7-9 and TRBJ1-2, the complete variable domain reads DTGVSQNPRHKITKRGQNVTFRCDPISEHNRLYWYRQTLGQGPEFLTYFQNEAQLEKSRLLSDRFSAERPKGSFSTLEIQRTEQGDSAMYLCTSSLVAAGYTFGSGTRLTVV.

This sequence joins TRBV11-3 and TRBJ2-2; unclear D gene. The germline gives CDR1 SGHNT, CDR2 YENEEA. V shed 5 bases and J shed 3 bases, with 10 bases lying between them. The CDR3 extends over 14 amino acids. For the CDR3, the DNA is TGTGCCAGCAGCGATAAAGCGTACACCGGGGAGCTGTTTTTT. Translating gives CASSDKAYTGELFF.

The chain combines TRBV9 with TRBJ2-2; 8 nucleotides match TRBD2. The CDR3 covers 17 residues. Trimming cost V 0 bases and J 5 bases; bases outside gene matches: 9. Germline values: CDR1 SGDLS, CDR2 YYNGEE. DNA of the CDR3: TGTGCCAGCAGCGTAGGGTCGCGGGGGGCTATGACCGGGGAGCTGTTTTTT. The encoded protein is CASSVGSRGAMTGELFF. Filled out from reference TRBV9 and TRBJ2-2, the complete variable domain reads DSGVTQTPKHLITATGQRVTLRCSPRSGDLSVYWYQQSLDQGLQFLIQYYNGEERAKGNILERFSAQQFPDLHSELNLSSLELGDSALYFCASSVGSRGAMTGELFFGEGSRLTVL.

This chain uses TRBV5-1 with TRBJ2-1; weak D call: TRBD2 (5 bases). V lost 2 bases, J lost 6 bases, and 9 bases lay in between. The CDR3 length is 13 residues. CDR1 is SGHRS, CDR2 YFSETQ, per germline. The CDR3 region is CASSLGLSNEQFF. CDR3 in DNA: TGCGCCAGCAGCTTAGGACTCAGCAATGAGCAGTTCTTC.

The chain carries TRBV5-1 and TRBJ2-5, with D uncertain. Trimming took 0 bases from V and 2 from J, leaving 11 bases between them. Germline CDR1 reads SGHRS; CDR2 reads YFSETQ. CDR3 length equals 15 residues. CDR3 coding DNA: TGCGCCAGCAGCTTGGGGAGCCAAAATCAAGAGACCCAGTACTTC. Protein sequence: CASSLGSQNQETQYF.

This clone was detected a few times. The V gene is TRBV27, the J gene TRBJ2-2; 7 nucleotides line up with TRBD1. V was pared by 8 bases and J by 5 bases, with 5 bases of the junction left unmatched. In germline, CDR1 is MNHEY, CDR2 SMNVEV (reference sequence). The CDR3 is made up of 13 amino acids. The CDR3 sequence: CASGRQGTGELFF. CDR3 bases: TGTGCCAGCGGAAGACAGGGAACCGGGGAGCTGTTTTTT.

The V and J genes are TRBV2 and TRBJ1-5; weak D call: TRBD1 (5 bases). V gave up 4 bases and J gave up 4 bases, with 14 bases separating them. Germline loops: CDR1 SNHLY, CDR2 FYNNEI. The CDR3 length is 15 residues. The CDR3 reads CASSGQSLGNQPQHF. The CDR3 DNA is TGTGCCAGCAGTGGACAGTCTTTGGGGAATCAGCCCCAGCATTTT. The whole variable domain, filled in from reference TRBV2 and TRBJ1-5, reads EPEVTQTPSHQVTQMGQEVILRCVPISNHLYFYWYRQILGQKVEFLVSFYNNEISEKSEIFDDQFSVERPDGSNFTLKIRSTKLEDSAMYFCASSGQSLGNQPQHFGDGTRLSIL.

This clone was counted only a few times. This chain links TRBV11-1 with TRBJ2-7; D is unclear. CDR1 and CDR2 (germline): SGHAT, FQDESV (reference sequence). The germline V and J ends were trimmed by 1 base and 0 bases, with 10 bases remaining between them. This CDR3 is built from 15 residues. The CDR3 sequence is CASSLGSYSSYEQYF. CDR3 DNA sequence: TGTGCCAGCAGCTTAGGATCGTACAGCTCCTACGAGCAGTACTTC. The full variable domain, rest sourced from reference TRBV11-1 and TRBJ2-7, is EAEVAQSPRYKITEKSQAVAFWCDPISGHATLYWYRQILGQGPELLVQFQDESVVDDSQLPKDRFSAERLKGVDSTLKIQPAELGDSAMYLCASSLGSYSSYEQYFGPGTRLTVT.